This T cell receptor beta chain was documented in a study of control samples from healthy donors and cancer patients. The CDR3 spans 12 residues. Deletions cut 6 bases from V and 0 bases from J, with 5 bases between. The germline gives CDR1 SNHLY, CDR2 FYNNEI. The data were produced by immunoSEQ multiplex PCR, yet TCRdb's version contains in-frame clones alone and is incomplete. The table lists over 75,000 clones, around 91% of them singletons, with 15% to 19% in the top ten. This TCR came from a man aged 25 to 45 in good health. The sequenced sample was blood. J is TRBJ1-1 and V is TRBV2; D is unresolved. The CDR3: CASRVMNTEAFF. The CDR3 DNA is TGTGCCAGCAGGGTAATGAACACTGAAGCTTTCTTT.